The T cell receptor beta chain under discussion was sequenced for a study of T cell responses to AZD1222 COVID-19 vaccine. Assay: immunoSEQ multiplex PCR; the TCRdb copy retains only in-frame clones and omits some. The sample carries 150,000 to 200,000 clones, more than 70% recorded once. The CDR3 sequence is 14 residues long. From germline, CDR1 is SGHRS and CDR2 YFSETQ. The V and J ends lost 6 bases and 2 bases, in that order; junction bases with no gene match: 6. The receptor was isolated from an adult who received the AZD1222 COVID-19 vaccine. J is TRBJ2-3 and V is TRBV5-1, with 7 bases matching TRBD1. Source: peripheral blood, taken 28 days after the second AZD1222 dose. CDR3 amino acids: CASNTGEPTDTQYF. CDR3 coding DNA: TGCGCCAGCAACACAGGGGAACCCACAGATACGCAGTATTTT.